This T cell receptor (beta chain) comes out of a study of blood T cell repertoires in COVID-19 (dated by TCRdb to the early 2020s). Study-wide context: Collaborator samples came from the United States, Italy and Spain and covered acute and convalescent phases of COVID-19. The repertoires were made available in a free public database intended to serve as a resource for research on the immune response to SARS-CoV-2. The prospective study material was composed of cDNA or gDNA derived from T cells, B-cell-depleted T cells, or PBMCs. Nearly every sample came with metadata listing a de-identified subject ID, COVID-19 status, age in years and sex. Subjects who had been exposed to COVID-19, were actively infected with it, or had recovered from it provided the deeply sampled blood TCRbeta repertoires that made up the dataset. Samples were obtained from the ongoing ImmuneRACE study (first 160 participants) and from about 1,300 subjects provided by 6 global collaborators. HLA class I and class II types, where available, came from metadata supplied by the sample provider rather than from assay-based typing. Study-level results and caveats: The amount of clinical and demographic metadata varied by source and participant and was provided uncurated.

With respect to this clone: Its antigen is not yet known. No much larger clonotype is one base removed from it; base qualities were not supplied.

The immunoSEQ Assay, a bias-controlled multiplex PCR, was used to amplify TCRbeta CDR3 regions from genomic DNA. Processing in the source paper ran as follows. Within the assay, amplification of reference gene primers was used to estimate how many nucleated cells each sample contained. To quantify the absolute abundance of each unique TCRbeta CDR3 rearrangement, sequence reads were collapsed and filtered. For each sample, productive Simpson clonality was calculated by taking the square root of Simpson's diversity index across productive rearrangements. TCRdb's version of the immuneACCESS table is confined to in-frame rearrangements and falls short of the full clone set. An unresolved V gene accounts for under half of the shortfall where checked; the remainder is of unknown origin. The DNA was the basis for D and trimming; V, J and clone size are from that table. Here the sample has over 400,000 clones; around 85% occur a single time. Together, the top ten hold 8.3% of the sample.

Participants in the prospective study were enrolled through a virtual design, were aged roughly 18 to 100 years, and lived in under 25 United States geographic areas. In the prospective study, participants were assigned to cohorts based on the clinical history participants reported in a screening survey and a study questionnaire. Recovered participants in ImmuneRACE Cohort 3 were defined as having two consecutive negative NP/OP PCR tests, clearance from a healthcare professional, or resolution of symptoms. In the prospective study, whole blood, serum and a nasopharyngeal or oropharyngeal swab were collected from each participant by mobile phlebotomists. Participants in the prospective study had the option to provide additional blood draws and questionnaires over a 2-month period. Before DNA extraction, prospective study blood samples were shipped either frozen or at room temperature. The germline V gene provides CDR1 SGHRS and CDR2 YFSETQ. The junction shows trimming of 4 bases on V and 1 base on J, and the gene matches do not reach 11 bases of it. From cysteine to phenylalanine, the CDR3 is 18 amino acids long. Just CDR3 DNA is preserved here, 54 bases in frame from base 1.

This chain joins TRBV5-1 to TRBJ2-7; 13 of the junction bases match TRBD2. The sample comprised PBMCs or T cells enriched from blood (not recorded which). The sequence derives from an older woman who had recovered from COVID-19. The DNA reads TGCGCCAGCAGCCGGTTAACTACTAGCGGGGGGGAGTCCTACGAGCAGTACTTC. It codes for CASSRLTTSGGESYEQYF.